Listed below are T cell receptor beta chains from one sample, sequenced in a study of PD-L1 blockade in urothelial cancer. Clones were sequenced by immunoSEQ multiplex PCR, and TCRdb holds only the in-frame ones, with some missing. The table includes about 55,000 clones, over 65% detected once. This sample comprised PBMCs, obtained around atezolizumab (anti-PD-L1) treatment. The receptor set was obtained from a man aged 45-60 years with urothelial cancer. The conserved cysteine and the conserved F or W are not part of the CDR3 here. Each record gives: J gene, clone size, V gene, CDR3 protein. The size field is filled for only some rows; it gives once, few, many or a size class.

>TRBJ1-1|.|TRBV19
ASRGAVDTEAF
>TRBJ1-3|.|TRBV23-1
ASSQSGNHSGNTIY
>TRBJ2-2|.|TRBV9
ASSVNSALHGELF
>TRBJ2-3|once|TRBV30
AWRDRKTDTQY
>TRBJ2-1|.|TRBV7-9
ASSPGLSQF
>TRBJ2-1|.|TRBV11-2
ASSLKRELNEQF
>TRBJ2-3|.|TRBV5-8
ASSLSGTSGRATDTQY
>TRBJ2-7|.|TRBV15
ATSRGGQGTYEQY
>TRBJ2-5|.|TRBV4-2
ASSHHPPTSGRGQETQY
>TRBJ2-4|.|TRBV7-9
ASSSLAGGAKNIQY
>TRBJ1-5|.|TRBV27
ASNGDRALYQPQH
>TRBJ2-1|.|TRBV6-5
ASSPTGVNEQF
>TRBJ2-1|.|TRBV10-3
AITTDTYYNEQF
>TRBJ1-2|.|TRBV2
ASSEGTGGNYGYT
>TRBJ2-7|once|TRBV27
ASSSLSYEQY
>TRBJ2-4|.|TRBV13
ASSLTQGFQNIQY
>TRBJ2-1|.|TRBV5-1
ASSLGAGSYNEQF
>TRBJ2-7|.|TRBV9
ASSAGGQGADEQY
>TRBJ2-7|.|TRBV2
ASSEVIRVDFYEQY
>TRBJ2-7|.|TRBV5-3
AMVPQGHPYEQY
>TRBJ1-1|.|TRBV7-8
ASSPGQGGMNTEAF
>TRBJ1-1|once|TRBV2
ASSEAQGGGTEAF